This T cell receptor (beta chain) was captured in a study of T cells after yellow fever vaccination. Study overall: When fractions had low cell numbers, they were prepared with SMART-Seq v4 Ultra Low Input.

The germline V gene has CDR1 DFQATT and CDR2 SNEGSKA (reference sequence). Trimming stripped 3 bases from V and 3 bases from J, with 9 bases between. CDR3 length: 13 amino acids. TCRdb independently ran MiXCR on the 5' RACE reads; one entry per CDR3 protein. The sample lists approximately 510,000 distinct CDR3 sequences, less than 25% occurring once. For this clonotype: Its antigen is not known.

Overall study findings and caveats: A secondary response was less intense yet reached its peak sooner, at day 5 versus 15. Most primary-vaccination clones recurred post-booster (approximately 96% CD4, 88% CD8).

The chain combines TRBV20-1 with TRBJ1-5; D is undetermined. The clonotype originates from a man between 18 and 29 years old who received the YFV17D yellow fever vaccine. The sequencing here drew on PBMCs, taken approximately 22 days after the first yellow fever vaccination. The CDR3: CSASGKPNQPQHF. As DNA, the CDR3 is TGCAGTGCTAGCGGCAAACCCAATCAGCCCCAGCATTTT.